This T cell receptor (beta chain) is from a study of regulatory T cells in long-lasting Graves disease. Study observations and caveats: Relative to new patients (roughly 970), persistent patients exhibited greater sharing of public clonotypes (around 2,800).

Time point defined: newly diagnosed GD, antithyroid drugs for less than 3 months. Isolated PBMC RNA provided the starting material for the TCR library. This clonotype was detected many times. Its target is not known. Arm-PCR of CDR3 regions and iRepertoire HTBI primers were used to build TCR beta libraries. TCRdb fed the multiplex PCR reads into MiXCR, producing one record per CDR3 protein. The sample carries 350,000 to 450,000 distinct CDR3 sequences, 12% recorded once. These data are also associated with another study on T cells in Graves' hyperthyroidism and ophthalmopathy.

The source material was peripheral blood mononuclear cells (PBMCs), sampled at new diagnosis, from a patient treated with antithyroid drugs. The sequence was obtained from a woman between 18 and 29 years old with Graves disease.

As DNA, the CDR3 is TGTGCCGGGGGGGGACTAGCGAGCAATGAGCAGTTCTTC. Translated, it gives CAGGGLASNEQFF. The chain has TRBV2 and TRBJ2-1, with 10 bases that match TRBD2. The V segment lost 11 bases and the J segment 6 bases; nucleotides outside the gene matches: 7. This CDR3 has 13 amino acids. Germline CDR1 and CDR2: SNHLY and FYNNEI.